These 5 T cell receptor beta chains were all obtained from the same sample, sequenced in a study of blood T cell repertoires in COVID-19. Data came from immunoSEQ multiplex PCR; TCRdb stores just in-frame clones and leaves some out. The table shows tens of thousands of clones, with roughly 90% occurring only once. Sequenced sample: peripheral blood. These receptors all come from a man aged 55 to 70 with active COVID-19.

This chain connects TRBV5-6 to TRBJ1-1; 7 bases are shared with TRBD1. V trimming: 4 bases; J trimming: 1 base; junction bases outside the gene matches: 7. The CDR3 is 15 amino acids. Germline assignment: CDR1 SGHDT and CDR2 YYEEEE. The CDR3 spells CASSDYRGPNTEAFF. CDR3 in DNA: TGTGCCAGCAGCGATTACAGGGGACCGAACACTGAAGCTTTCTTT.

The chain uses TRBV20-1 and TRBJ1-5; tentatively, D is TRBD1 (5 bases). The CDR3 is 11 residues long. Trimming took off 1 base at V and 9 bases at J, with 7 bases between the two ends. Per the germline V gene, CDR1 is DFQATT and CDR2 is SNEGSKA (reference sequence). DNA of the CDR3: TGCAGTGCTAGAGGGGGGGGGCCCCAGCATTTT. Translating it yields CSARGGGPQHF.

The genes are TRBV18 and TRBJ2-1, with D perhaps TRBD1 (6 bases). CDR3 length: 15 residues. With 6 bases removed from V and 1 base from J, the gap between germline ends came to 13 bases. CDR1 KGHSH and CDR2 LQKENI come from the germline V gene. CDR3 DNA sequence: TGTGCCAGCTCGTCCGGGACATATTCCTACAATGAGCAGTTCTTC. This encodes CASSSGTYSYNEQFF.

The chain employs TRBV19 and TRBJ2-5; the match to TRBD1 covers 7 bases. Germline V gene data show CDR1 as LNHDA and CDR2 as SQIVND (reference sequence). The CDR3 has 15 residues. The ends lost 0 bases at V and 3 bases at J; junction bases unmatched: 4. The chain's CDR3 is CASSIEGRGKETQYF. The CDR3 bases are TGTGCCAGTAGTATAGAGGGCAGGGGGAAAGAGACCCAGTACTTC.

This clone was detected only a few times. This chain joins TRBV2 and TRBJ1-3; TRBD1 might be the D (6 bases). Trimming shortened V by 3 bases and J by 4 bases, and 10 bases separated the two germline ends. The CDR3 runs to 14 residues. CDR1 is SNHLY and CDR2 is FYNNEI in the germline V gene. CDR3 region: CASSETRGGNTIYF. The CDR3 region has the DNA TGTGCCAGCAGTGAGACCAGGGGAGGAAACACCATATATTTT.